Described below is a single T cell receptor (beta chain) sequence and its context. The antigen it binds to is not known. Base qualities were left out, and no much larger clone turns up one base away. This sample is drawn from a study of blood T cell repertoires in COVID-19 (dated by TCRdb to between 2020 and 2021). Regarding the complete study: Samples from collaborators originated in the United States, Italy and Spain and spanned both the acute and convalescent phases of COVID-19. The sample metadata nearly always contained a de-identified subject ID, COVID-19 status, age in years and sex. The samples were drawn from the first 160 participants of the ongoing ImmuneRACE study and from under 1,500 subjects provided by 6 global collaborators. A freely available public database, intended as a resource for researchers studying the immune response to SARS-CoV-2, is where the repertoires were released. The dataset comprised deeply sampled blood TCRbeta repertoires from subjects exposed to, actively infected with, or recovered from COVID-19. The prospective study material was composed of cDNA or gDNA derived from T cells, B-cell-depleted T cells, or PBMCs. Where HLA class I and class II types were available, the types were taken from metadata supplied by the sample provider, not from assay-based typing. Summary of the overall study and its limitations: How much clinical and demographic metadata was included differed by source and by participant, and the metadata was provided uncurated.

Trimming costs V 1 base and J 7 bases, and their ends lie 5 bases apart. From the cysteine up to the phenylalanine, the CDR3 has a length of 12 residues. The DNA shown is the 36-base CDR3, in frame from base 1. CDR1 and CDR2 are drawn from the germline V gene (reference sequence): LGHDT, YNNKEL. The collaborating institutions used their own protocols to collect whole blood in K2EDTA tubes. Collaborator samples were shipped for TCRbeta analysis as frozen whole blood, isolated PBMCs, or DNA extracted from either sample type. TCRbeta CDR3 regions were amplified from genomic DNA by means of the immunoSEQ Assay, a bias-controlled multiplex PCR. The authors' pipeline ran thus. Within the assay, amplification of reference gene primers was used to estimate how many nucleated cells each sample contained. To quantify the absolute abundance of each unique TCRbeta CDR3 rearrangement, sequence reads were collapsed and filtered. For each sample, productive Simpson clonality was calculated as the square root of Simpson's diversity index across productive rearrangements. TCRdb re-hosts the immuneACCESS table, in-frame sequences only. Its copies lack some clones; in the studies checked, an unresolved V gene accounts for under half of them, and the cause for the rest is not known. The V and J calls and the clone size are those of that table, but D and trimming were determined from the DNA. In this sample the table shows approximately 250,000 clones, roughly 80% of which occur a single time. The ten largest make up 4.2% of the sample.

The source material was peripheral blood. This sequence originates from a man in his sixties with acute or convalescent COVID-19. The rearrangement combines TRBV3-1 (or the pseudogene TRBV3-2) with TRBJ2-1; the D gene is unclear. The bases are TGTGCCAGCAGCCAAGGGAGAAATGAGCAGTTCTTC. This codes for CASSQGRNEQFF.